A single sample is the source of the 2 T cell receptor beta chains below, sequenced in a study of blood T cell repertoires in COVID-19. The repertoire was sequenced with immunoSEQ multiplex PCR; TCRdb's copy has only in-frame clones and lacks some. The sample includes tens of thousands of clones, 88% seen only once; the top ten take roughly 1.2%. Specimen: peripheral blood. The origin of the receptors is a woman aged 60-75 years with acute or convalescent COVID-19.

The chain recombines TRBV19 with TRBJ1-5, with 11 positions matching TRBD1. The V gene end was trimmed by 3 bases and the J gene end by 4 bases; junction bases not matched to a gene: 8. The V gene's germline CDR1 is LNHDA and CDR2 SQIVND (reference sequence). CDR3 length: 17 residues. This CDR3 is CASSITWTGGGNQPQHF. DNA for the CDR3: TGTGCCAGTAGTATCACATGGACAGGGGGCGGGAATCAGCCCCAGCATTTT.

This sequence joins TRBV7-2 and TRBJ1-1, with D tentatively TRBD1 (5 bases). CDR3 size: 14 residues. Germline V lookup: CDR1 SGHTA, CDR2 FQGNSA. V lost 3 bases to trimming and J lost 2 bases, with 10 bases between them. CDR3 nucleotides: TGTGCCAGCAGCTTCTTGACAGCCAACACTGAAGCTTTCTTT. Its translation is CASSFLTANTEAFF.